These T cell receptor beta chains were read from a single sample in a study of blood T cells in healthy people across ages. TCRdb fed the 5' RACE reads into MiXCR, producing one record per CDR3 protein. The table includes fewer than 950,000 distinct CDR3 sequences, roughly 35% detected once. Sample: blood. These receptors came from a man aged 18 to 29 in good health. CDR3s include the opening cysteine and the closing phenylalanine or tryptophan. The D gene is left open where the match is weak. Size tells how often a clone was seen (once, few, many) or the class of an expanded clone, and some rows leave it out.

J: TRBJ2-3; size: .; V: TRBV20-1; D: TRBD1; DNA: TGCAGTGCTAGAGTTGGGACAGGGGGGAGGACAGATACGCAGTATTTT; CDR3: CSARVGTGGRTDTQYF
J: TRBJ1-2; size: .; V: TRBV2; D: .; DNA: TGTGCCAGCAGTGAAGGCAGGGGTAACTATGGCTACACCTTC; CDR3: CASSEGRGNYGYTF
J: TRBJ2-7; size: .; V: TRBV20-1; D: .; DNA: TGCAGTGCTCGGGAGAAAGACTACGAGCAGTACTTC; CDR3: CSAREKDYEQYF
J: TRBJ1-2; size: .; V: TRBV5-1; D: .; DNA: TGCGCCAGCAGCTCGTGGCCCCGGGGGGCCCGAACCTCTAACTATGGCTACACCTTC; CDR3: CASSSWPRGARTSNYGYTF
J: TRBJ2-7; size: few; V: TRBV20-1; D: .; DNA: TGCAGTGCTCGGCGGCTCGGGGAGCAGTACTTC; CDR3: CSARRLGEQYF
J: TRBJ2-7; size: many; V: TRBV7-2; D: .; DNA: TGTGCCAGCAGCTTAGCGGTAACGACGGAGCAGTACTTC; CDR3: CASSLAVTTEQYF
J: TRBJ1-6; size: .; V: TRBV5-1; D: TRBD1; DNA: TGCGCCAGCAGCTCTACGGACAGGGGGCGGAATTCACCCCTCCACTTT; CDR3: CASSSTDRGRNSPLHF
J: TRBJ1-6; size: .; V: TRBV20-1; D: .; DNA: TGCAGTGCTAGGAGGGGGGTTCCCAATTCACCCCTCCACTTT; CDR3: CSARRGVPNSPLHF
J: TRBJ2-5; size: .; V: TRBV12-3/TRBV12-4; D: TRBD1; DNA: TGTGCCAGCAGTTTCGGACAGGGACTTCAAGAGACCCAGTACTTC; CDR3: CASSFGQGLQETQYF
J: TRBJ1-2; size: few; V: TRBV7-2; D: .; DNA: TGTGCCAGCAGCTTAAAGGGGGGCTACACCTTC; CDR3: CASSLKGGYTF
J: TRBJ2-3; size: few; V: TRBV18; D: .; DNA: TGTGCCAGCCAAGGGGCACTACCCACAGATACGCAGTATTTT; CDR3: CASQGALPTDTQYF
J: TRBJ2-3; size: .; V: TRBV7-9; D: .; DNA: TGTGCCAGCAGCCCCCCTGATGGTCGGGAAAATAGCAGCACAGATACGCAGTATTTT; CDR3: CASSPPDGRENSSTDTQYF
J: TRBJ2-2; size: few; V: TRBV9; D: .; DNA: TGTGCCAGCAGCGTAGGCCCATCGGGTGGCACCGGGGAGCTGTTTTTT; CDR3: CASSVGPSGGTGELFF
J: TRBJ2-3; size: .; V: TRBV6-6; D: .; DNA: TGTGTCAGCAGCCGCACGGGGACTGGCCGCGATACACAGTATTTT; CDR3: CVSSRTGTGRDTQYF
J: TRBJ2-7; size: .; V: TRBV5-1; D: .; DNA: TGCGCCAGCAGCTTGGAACCGGGGCGATACGAGCAGTACTTC; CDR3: CASSLEPGRYEQYF
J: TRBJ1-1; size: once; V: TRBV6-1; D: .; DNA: TGTGCCAGCAGTGAAAGGGCAGGGTGGAACACTGAAGCTTTCTTT; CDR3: CASSERAGWNTEAFF
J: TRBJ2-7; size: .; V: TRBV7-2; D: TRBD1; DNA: TGTGCCAGCAGCTTAGGACGAAGTGACAGGGGGCCCTACGAGCAGTACTTC; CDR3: CASSLGRSDRGPYEQYF
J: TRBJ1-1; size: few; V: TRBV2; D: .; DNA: TGTGCCAGCAGTGAAGCCCGGGGACGTGAAGCTTTCTTT; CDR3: CASSEARGREAFF
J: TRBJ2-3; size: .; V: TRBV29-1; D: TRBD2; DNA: TGCAGCGCGGGAGGTTCTCACGGAGGGACAGATACGCAGTATTTT; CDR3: CSAGGSHGGTDTQYF
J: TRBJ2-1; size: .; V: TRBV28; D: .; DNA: TGTGCCAGCAGTTTAAAAAAAGGGACTCGGGGGACCCGACTGTACTACAATGAGCAGTTCTTC; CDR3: CASSLKKGTRGTRLYYNEQFF
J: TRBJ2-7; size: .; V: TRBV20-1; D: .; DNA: TGCAGTGCTAGGAGGTTGAGCGAGCAGTACTTC; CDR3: CSARRLSEQYF
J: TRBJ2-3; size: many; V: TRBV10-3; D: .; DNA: TGTGCCATCGGAGGAGTGGATACGCAGTATTTT; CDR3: CAIGGVDTQYF
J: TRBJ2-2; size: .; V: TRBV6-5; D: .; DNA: TGTGCCAGCAGTTATGAGGGGACCAACACCGGGGAGCTGTTTTTT; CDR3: CASSYEGTNTGELFF
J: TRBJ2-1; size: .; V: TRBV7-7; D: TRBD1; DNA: TGTGCTAGCAGCTTAGCGTTGAGGACAGGCCCCACTGCTGGGGACAATGAGCAGTTCTTC; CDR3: CASSLALRTGPTAGDNEQFF
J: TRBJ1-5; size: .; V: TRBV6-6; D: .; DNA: TGTGCCAGCAGCCGGACGGCCCTCAATCAGCCCCAGCATTTT; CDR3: CASSRTALNQPQHF
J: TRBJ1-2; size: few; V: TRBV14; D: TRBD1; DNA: TGTGCCAGCAGCCTCGGGACAGAGGTTCATGGCTACACCTTC; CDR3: CASSLGTEVHGYTF
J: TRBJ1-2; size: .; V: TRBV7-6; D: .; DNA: TGTGCCAGCAGCTTAGATGGGACGGGGGACTATGGCTGCACCTTC; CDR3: CASSLDGTGDYGCTF
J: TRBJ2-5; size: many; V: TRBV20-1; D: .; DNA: TGCAGTGCTAGAGATCGGGAGACCCAGTACTTC; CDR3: CSARDRETQYF
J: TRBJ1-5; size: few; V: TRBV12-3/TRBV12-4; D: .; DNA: TGTGCCAGCAGCGGAACAGGACTTAGCAATCAGCCCCAGCATTTT; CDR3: CASSGTGLSNQPQHF
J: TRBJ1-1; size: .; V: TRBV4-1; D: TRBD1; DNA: TGCGCCAGCAGCCAACGTGCAAAACAGGGGGCGGATACTGAAGCTTTCTTT; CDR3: CASSQRAKQGADTEAFF
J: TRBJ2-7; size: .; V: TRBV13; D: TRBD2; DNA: TGTGCCAGCAGCTGCCAGCGGGGCTGGGAGCAGTACTTC; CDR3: CASSCQRGWEQYF
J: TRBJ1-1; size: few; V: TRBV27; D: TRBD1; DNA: TGTGCCGGCAGTGCCGCCGGGACAGGGCGAACTGAAGCTTTCTTT; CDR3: CAGSAAGTGRTEAFF
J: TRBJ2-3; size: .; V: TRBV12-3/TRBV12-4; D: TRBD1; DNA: TGTGCCAGCGACAGGGACGGATTAGCAGATACGCAGTATTTT; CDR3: CASDRDGLADTQYF
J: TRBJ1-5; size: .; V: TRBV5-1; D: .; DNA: TGCGCCAGCAGCTTCGAAGGGGGAGTAGGGCAGCCCCAGCATTTT; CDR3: CASSFEGGVGQPQHF
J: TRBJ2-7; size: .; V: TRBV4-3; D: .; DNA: TGCGCCAGCAGCCAAGACTTAGCCGAGAGCTCCTACAATGAGCAGTACTTC; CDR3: CASSQDLAESSYNEQYF
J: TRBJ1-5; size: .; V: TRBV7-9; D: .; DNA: TGTGCCAGCAGCTCAGGGTTTGGTCAGCCCCAGCATTTT; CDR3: CASSSGFGQPQHF
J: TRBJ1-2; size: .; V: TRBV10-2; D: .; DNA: TGCGCCAGCAGTGAAGGCGGGAACTATGGCCACACCTTC; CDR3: CASSEGGNYGHTF
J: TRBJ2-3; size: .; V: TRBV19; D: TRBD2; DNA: TGTGCCAGCGCTCACCCGGGACTAGCGTCCGCAGATACGCAGTATTTT; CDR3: CASAHPGLASADTQYF